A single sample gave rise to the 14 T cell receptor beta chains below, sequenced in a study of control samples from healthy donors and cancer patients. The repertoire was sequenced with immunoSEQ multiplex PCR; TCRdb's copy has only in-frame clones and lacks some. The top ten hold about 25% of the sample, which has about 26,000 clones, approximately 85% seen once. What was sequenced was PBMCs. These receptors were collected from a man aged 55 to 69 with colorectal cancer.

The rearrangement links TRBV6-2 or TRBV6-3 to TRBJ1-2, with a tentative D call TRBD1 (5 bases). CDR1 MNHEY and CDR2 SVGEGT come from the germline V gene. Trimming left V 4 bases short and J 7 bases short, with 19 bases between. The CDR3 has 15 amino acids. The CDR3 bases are TGTGCCAGCAGTTCCTATGGCAGGGTTTCTGGTGGCTACACCTTC. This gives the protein CASSSYGRVSGGYTF.

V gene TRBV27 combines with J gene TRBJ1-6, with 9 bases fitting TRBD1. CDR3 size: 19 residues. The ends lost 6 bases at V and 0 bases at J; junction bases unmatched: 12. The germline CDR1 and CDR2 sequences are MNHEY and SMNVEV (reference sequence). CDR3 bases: TGTGCCAGCAGCTTCAAGGGGTTGACAGGGGGCTCCTATAATTCACCCCTCCACTTT. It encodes CASSFKGLTGGSYNSPLHF.

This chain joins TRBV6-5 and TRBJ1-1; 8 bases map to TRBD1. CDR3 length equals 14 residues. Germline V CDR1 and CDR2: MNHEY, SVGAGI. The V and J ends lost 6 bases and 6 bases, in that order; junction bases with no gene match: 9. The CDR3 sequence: CASRLTGVVAEAFF. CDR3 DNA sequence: TGTGCCAGCAGATTGACAGGGGTTGTGGCTGAAGCTTTCTTT.

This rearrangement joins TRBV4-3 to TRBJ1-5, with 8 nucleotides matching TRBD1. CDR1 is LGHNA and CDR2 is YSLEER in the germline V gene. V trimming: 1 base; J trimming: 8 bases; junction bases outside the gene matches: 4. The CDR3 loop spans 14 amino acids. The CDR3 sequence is CASSQGAGGEPQHF. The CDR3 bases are TGCGCCAGCAGCCAAGGGGCAGGGGGCGAGCCCCAGCATTTT.

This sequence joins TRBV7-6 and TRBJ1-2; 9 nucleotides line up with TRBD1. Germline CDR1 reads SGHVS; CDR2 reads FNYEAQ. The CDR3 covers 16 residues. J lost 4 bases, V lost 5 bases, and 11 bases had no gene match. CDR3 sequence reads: CASSPMGTGTPYGYTF. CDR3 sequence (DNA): TGTGCCAGCAGCCCTATGGGGACAGGGACACCCTATGGCTACACCTTC.

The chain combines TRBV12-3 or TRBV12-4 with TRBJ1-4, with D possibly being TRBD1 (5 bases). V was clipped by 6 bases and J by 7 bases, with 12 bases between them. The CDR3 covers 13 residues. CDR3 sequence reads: CASRPIRGEKLFF. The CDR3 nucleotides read TGTGCCAGCAGACCAATTAGGGGTGAAAAACTGTTTTTT.

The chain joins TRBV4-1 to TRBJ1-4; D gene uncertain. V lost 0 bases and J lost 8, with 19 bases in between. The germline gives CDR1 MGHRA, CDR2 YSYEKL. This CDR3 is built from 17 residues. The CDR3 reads CASSQDLVGLREEKLFF. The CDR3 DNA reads TGCGCCAGCAGCCAAGATCTAGTCGGACTGAGGGAGGAAAAACTGTTTTTT.

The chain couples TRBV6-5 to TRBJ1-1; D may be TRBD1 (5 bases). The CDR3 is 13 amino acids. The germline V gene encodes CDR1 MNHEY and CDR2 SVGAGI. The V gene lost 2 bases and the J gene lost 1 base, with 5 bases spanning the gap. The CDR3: CASSYDRNTEAFF. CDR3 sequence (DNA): TGTGCCAGCAGTTACGACAGGAACACTGAAGCTTTCTTT.

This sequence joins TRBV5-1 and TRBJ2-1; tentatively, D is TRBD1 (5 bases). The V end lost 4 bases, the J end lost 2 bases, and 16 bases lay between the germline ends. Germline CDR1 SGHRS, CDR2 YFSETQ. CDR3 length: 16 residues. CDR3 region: CASSPWQGGTYNEQFF. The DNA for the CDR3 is TGCGCCAGCAGCCCCTGGCAGGGCGGTACCTACAATGAGCAGTTCTTC. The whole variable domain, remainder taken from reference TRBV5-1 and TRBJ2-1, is KAGVTQTPRYLIKTRGQQVTLSCSPISGHRSVSWYQQTPGQGLQFLFEYFSETQRNKGNFPGRFSGRQFSNSRSEMNVSTLELGDSALYLCASSPWQGGTYNEQFFGPGTRLTVL.

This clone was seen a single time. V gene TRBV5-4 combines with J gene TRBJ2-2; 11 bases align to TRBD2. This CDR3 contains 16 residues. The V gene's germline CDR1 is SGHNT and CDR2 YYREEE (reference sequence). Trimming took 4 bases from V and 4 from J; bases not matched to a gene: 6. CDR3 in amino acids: CASSPVAGGGTGELFF. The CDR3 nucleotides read TGTGCCAGCAGCCCGGTAGCGGGGGGGGGCACCGGGGAGCTGTTTTTT.

The CDR3 loop is CASSPNGGYGYTF. Written as DNA, the CDR3 is TGTGCCAGCAGCCCCAATGGGGGTTATGGCTACACCTTC. V gene TRBV14 combines with J gene TRBJ1-2, with a possible D match to TRBD1 (5 bases). Trimming stripped 4 bases from V and 5 bases from J, with 11 bases between. Germline values: CDR1 SGHDN, CDR2 FVKESK. The CDR3 runs 13 residues.

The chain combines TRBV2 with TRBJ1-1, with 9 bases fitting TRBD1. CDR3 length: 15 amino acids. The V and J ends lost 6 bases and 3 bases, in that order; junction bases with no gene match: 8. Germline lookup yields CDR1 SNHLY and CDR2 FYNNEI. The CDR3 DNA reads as TGTGCCAGCAGGGATCGACAGGGGGTCGACACTGAAGCTTTCTTT. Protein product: CASRDRQGVDTEAFF.

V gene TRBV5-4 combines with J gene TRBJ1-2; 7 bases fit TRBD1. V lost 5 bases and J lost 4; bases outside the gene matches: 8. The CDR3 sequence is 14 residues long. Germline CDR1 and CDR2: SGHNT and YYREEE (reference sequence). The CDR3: CASRGDRALYGYTF. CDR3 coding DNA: TGTGCCAGCAGGGGGGACAGAGCTCTCTATGGCTACACCTTC.

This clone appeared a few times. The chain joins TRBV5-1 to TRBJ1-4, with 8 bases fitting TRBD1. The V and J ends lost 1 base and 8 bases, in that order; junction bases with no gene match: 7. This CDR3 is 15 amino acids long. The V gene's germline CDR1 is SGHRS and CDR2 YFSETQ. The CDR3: CASSLTGGRREKLFF. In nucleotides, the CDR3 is TGCGCCAGCAGCTTGACAGGGGGAAGAAGGGAAAAACTGTTTTTT.